The 24 T cell receptor beta chains below all came from one sample that was sequenced in a study of CD8 T cells in ankylosing spondylitis. TCRdb passed the 5' RACE reads through MiXCR, listing each CDR3 protein once. The sample records 150,000 or so distinct CDR3 sequences, under 35% being singletons. The sequencing sample was made of synovial fluid, either unsorted or a sorted T cell fraction (not recorded which). The receptors originated from a male donor with ankylosing spondylitis.

The chain couples TRBV18 to TRBJ2-1; D unresolved. V lost 0 bases to trimming and J lost 4 bases, with 7 bases between them. Per germline, CDR1 KGHSH and CDR2 LQKENI. The CDR3 has 14 amino acids. The CDR3: CASSPPARYNEQFF. CDR3 bases: TGTGCCAGCTCACCACCGGCGCGGTACAATGAGCAGTTCTTC.

The V gene is TRBV20-1, the J gene TRBJ2-4; tentatively, D is TRBD2 (6 bases). The CDR3 runs 15 residues. Germline V CDR1 and CDR2: DFQATT, SNEGSKA (reference sequence). V lost 1 base, J lost 8 bases, and 18 bases lay in between. CDR3 sequence (DNA): TGCAGTGCTAGAGTGGCGGGGCTACCACTGGACATTCAGTACTTC. This translates into CSARVAGLPLDIQYF.

V gene TRBV12-3 or TRBV12-4 combines with J gene TRBJ2-2, with 9 positions matching TRBD2. The CDR3 consists of 14 residues. The V gene end was trimmed by 8 bases and the J gene end by 3 bases; junction bases not matched to a gene: 4. Here the CDR3 DNA reads TGTGCCAGCCTCAGCGGGGGGCACACCGGGGAGCTGTTTTTT. Translating gives CASLSGGHTGELFF.

This clonotype was recorded a few times. This rearrangement joins TRBV2 to TRBJ2-5; weak D call: TRBD1 (6 bases). Trimming stripped 8 bases from V and 0 bases from J, with 13 bases between. This CDR3 contains 14 residues. Germline CDR1 reads SNHLY; CDR2 reads FYNNEI. The DNA of the CDR3 is TGTGCCAGCCGAGTGGGGGCGTACCAAGAGACCCAGTACTTC. It yields the protein CASRVGAYQETQYF.

The rearrangement uses TRBV4-3 and TRBJ1-1; D not certain. This CDR3 region has 14 residues. Germline V gene lookup returns CDR1 LGHNA and CDR2 YSLEER. V lost 0 bases and J 4 bases, leaving 9 bases between the germline ends. CDR3 sequence reads: CASSQEGLGTEAFF. Written as DNA, the CDR3 is TGCGCCAGCAGCCAAGAGGGATTGGGCACTGAAGCTTTCTTT.

The CDR3 here is CASSVRDRGLNEQFF. The CDR3 region has the DNA TGTGCCAGCAGCGTCCGGGACAGGGGTCTCAATGAGCAGTTCTTC. The V gene is TRBV9, the J gene TRBJ2-1; 10 nucleotides match TRBD1. The CDR3 extends over 15 amino acids. The junction had 5 bases not matched to a gene; V was cut back by 2 bases and J by 6 bases. Germline CDR1 and CDR2: SGDLS and YYNGEE.

This clonotype showed up just a few times. The chain combines TRBV5-5 with TRBJ2-7, with 7 positions matching TRBD2. V lost 4 bases and J lost 2; bases outside the gene matches: 12. Germline V gene data show CDR1 as SGHKS and CDR2 as YYEKEE (reference sequence). The CDR3 sequence is 16 residues long. For the CDR3, the DNA is TGTGCCAGCAGCCCCATTCGGGGGGTAATCCCCTACGAGCAGTACTTC. Its translation: CASSPIRGVIPYEQYF.

The chain carries TRBV5-1 and TRBJ2-1, with D possibly being TRBD1 (7 bases). This CDR3 is 16 amino acids long. CDR1 is SGHRS, CDR2 YFSETQ, per germline. The V gene lost 6 bases and the J gene lost 0 bases, with 16 bases spanning the gap. Written as DNA, the CDR3 is TGCGCCAGCACCAGGGGGGACGGACGCTCCTACAATGAGCAGTTCTTC. Its translation: CASTRGDGRSYNEQFF.

The sample holds many counts of this clonotype. The CDR3: CASGLVRGSANTGELFF. The CDR3 region has the DNA TGTGCTAGTGGTTTGGTACGTGGCAGCGCGAACACCGGGGAGCTGTTTTTT. The chain carries TRBV12-5 and TRBJ2-2; no clear D gene. The germline gives CDR1 LGHNT, CDR2 FRNRAP. Trimming took 0 bases from V and 0 from J, leaving 11 bases between them. The CDR3 runs 17 residues.

CDR3 nucleotide sequence: TGTGCCAGCAGCTACATGGGGACCCAATACAATGAGCAGTTCTTC. This codes for CASSYMGTQYNEQFF. This rearrangement joins TRBV11-2 to TRBJ2-1, with D tentatively TRBD1 or TRBD2 (5 bases each). V lost 4 bases, J lost 4 bases, and 14 bases lay in between. The CDR3 runs 15 residues. The germline CDR1 and CDR2 sequences are SGHAT and FQNNGV. Full variable domain (outside the CDR3, taken from reference TRBV11-2 and TRBJ2-1): EAGVAQSPRYKIIEKRQSVAFWCNPISGHATLYWYQQILGQGPKLLIQFQNNGVVDDSQLPKDRFSAERLKGVDSTLKIQPAKLEDSAVYLCASSYMGTQYNEQFFGPGTRLTVL.

This clonotype showed up just a few times. The chain has TRBV5-8 and TRBJ1-5, with D uncertain. Germline loops: CDR1 SGHTS, CDR2 YDEGEE. Trimming took 2 bases from V and 4 from J, leaving 4 bases between them. The CDR3 spans 12 residues. The CDR3 here is CASSFRNQPQHF. CDR3 bases: TGTGCCAGCAGCTTTAGGAATCAGCCCCAGCATTTT. The full variable domain, rest sourced from reference TRBV5-8 and TRBJ1-5, is EAGVTQSPTHLIKTRGQQATLRCSPISGHTSVYWYQQALGLGLQFLLWYDEGEERNRGNFPPRFSGRQFPNYSSELNVNALELEDSALYLCASSFRNQPQHFGDGTRLSIL.

Many counts were recorded for this clonotype. The rearrangement links TRBV5-1 to TRBJ2-7; 8 bases are shared with TRBD1. This CDR3 region has 15 residues. The germline CDR1 and CDR2 sequences are SGHRS and YFSETQ. The V segment lost 2 bases and the J segment 2 bases; nucleotides outside the gene matches: 6. CDR3 residues: CASSLKQGDTYEQYF. The CDR3 nucleotides read TGCGCCAGCAGCTTAAAACAGGGGGATACCTACGAGCAGTACTTC. Filled out from reference TRBV5-1 and TRBJ2-7, the complete variable domain reads KAGVTQTPRYLIKTRGQQVTLSCSPISGHRSVSWYQQTPGQGLQFLFEYFSETQRNKGNFPGRFSGRQFSNSRSEMNVSTLELGDSALYLCASSLKQGDTYEQYFGPGTRLTVT.

At least ten counts were recorded for this clonotype. For the CDR3, the DNA is TGTGCCAGCAGCTTAATGAGGACAGGGGGTACTAACTATGGCTACACCTTC. This sequence encodes CASSLMRTGGTNYGYTF. The V call is TRBV7-2, the J call TRBJ1-2; the match to TRBD1 covers 10 bases. The germline V gene has CDR1 SGHTA and CDR2 FQGNSA. The CDR3 loop spans 17 amino acids. Trimming at V came to 2 bases and at J to 0 bases, leaving 6 bases not matched to a gene.

This clonotype came up once. V is TRBV6-2 or TRBV6-3 and J is TRBJ2-2; no clear D. CDR3 length: 11 amino acids. CDR1 and CDR2 (germline): MNHEY, SVGEGT. Trimming cost V 8 bases and J 2 bases, with 3 bases left between them. CDR3 in DNA: TGTGCCAGCCAAAACACCGGGGAGCTGTTTTTT. Translated, it gives CASQNTGELFF.

This clonotype was picked up a small number of times. This rearrangement joins TRBV5-1 to TRBJ2-1, with 7 bases fitting TRBD1. The CDR3 length is 15 residues. V lost 5 bases and J lost 6; bases outside the gene matches: 11. The germline V gene has CDR1 SGHRS and CDR2 YFSETQ. The CDR3 bases are TGCGCCAGCAGTGAGGTGTGGGGACAGAGCAATGAGCAGTTCTTC. Translation gives CASSEVWGQSNEQFF.

The chain joins TRBV11-2 to TRBJ2-4; possible D gene TRBD1, 5 bases. Germline values: CDR1 SGHAT, CDR2 FQNNGV. With 7 bases removed from V and 1 base from J, the gap between germline ends came to 23 bases. The CDR3 runs 18 residues. CDR3 sequence reads: CASNPGFSGYGAKNIQYF. Here the CDR3 DNA reads TGTGCCAGCAACCCAGGGTTTTCGGGCTACGGGGCCAAAAACATTCAGTACTTC.

The chain couples TRBV11-2 to TRBJ2-5; D is undetermined. The CDR3 totals 14 residues. The V gene's germline CDR1 is SGHAT and CDR2 FQNNGV. The V gene lost 5 bases and the J gene lost 1 base, with 11 bases spanning the gap. The CDR3 sequence: CASSARSFQETQYF. Written as DNA, the CDR3 is TGTGCCAGCAGCGCCCGATCGTTCCAAGAGACCCAGTACTTC.

The chain joins TRBV20-1 to TRBJ2-3; 8 nucleotides line up with TRBD2. Germline assignment: CDR1 DFQATT and CDR2 SNEGSKA (reference sequence). The CDR3 is made up of 14 amino acids. J was trimmed by 6 bases and V by 3 bases; bases with no gene match: 8. CDR3 DNA sequence: TGCAGTGCTAGCGTGGGGCGGGAGGCGGATACGCAGTATTTT. Amino acids: CSASVGREADTQYF.

This clonotype has only a few counts. V gene TRBV11-2 combines with J gene TRBJ1-5; possibly TRBD1 for D (6 bases). The CDR3 length is 14 residues. With 4 bases removed from V and 9 bases from J, the gap between germline ends came to 16 bases. The germline V gene has CDR1 SGHAT and CDR2 FQNNGV. The DNA of the CDR3 is TGTGCCAGCAGCTGGGGGCGTGTTGGCTGGCCCCAGCATTTT. It yields the protein CASSWGRVGWPQHF.

This clonotype came up a few times. The chain combines TRBV20-1 with TRBJ1-1; D is unclear. Trimming shortened V by 5 bases and J by 0 bases, and 13 bases separated the two germline ends. CDR1 and CDR2 (germline): DFQATT, SNEGSKA (reference sequence). The CDR3 covers 14 residues. The CDR3 region has the DNA TGCAGTGCTCCCCGGGGAGCGTTGAACACTGAAGCTTTCTTT. Residues: CSAPRGALNTEAFF.

This clonotype was seen a handful of times. The J gene is TRBJ1-6, the V gene TRBV19; D gene uncertain. V was trimmed by 5 bases and J by 7 bases, leaving 15 bases between them. The V gene's germline CDR1 is LNHDA and CDR2 SQIVND (reference sequence). This CDR3 comprises 15 residues. Here the CDR3 DNA reads TGTGCCAGTAGTTTTGCGGTGGGCGAAAATTCACCCCTCCACTTT. Protein sequence: CASSFAVGENSPLHF.

The chain carries TRBV2 and TRBJ2-2; 8 bases agree with TRBD2. The CDR3 is made up of 14 amino acids. Germline CDR1 reads SNHLY; CDR2 reads FYNNEI. Trimming at V came to 6 bases and at J to 3 bases, leaving 3 bases not matched to a gene. The CDR3, as DNA: TGTGCCAGCAGGGGACTAGGGGACACCGGGGAGCTGTTTTTT. Protein: CASRGLGDTGELFF.

This clonotype has ten or more counts. The chain recombines TRBV5-1 with TRBJ2-1, with D unclear. Germline CDR1 reads SGHRS; CDR2 reads YFSETQ. This CDR3 is 14 amino acids long. The germline V and J ends were trimmed by 3 bases and 0 bases, with 7 bases remaining between them. The CDR3 bases are TGCGCCAGCAGCTGGGTGACCTCCTACAATGAGCAGTTCTTC. This sequence encodes CASSWVTSYNEQFF.

The V gene is TRBV3-1, the J gene TRBJ2-5; maybe TRBD1 (5 bases). Between the trimmed V and J ends, which lost 5 bases and 2 bases, there was a span of 15 bases. The CDR3 totals 15 residues. Germline V gene lookup returns CDR1 LGHDT and CDR2 YNNKEL (reference sequence). CDR3 in amino acids: CASSEQGVPQETQYF. The DNA of the CDR3 is TGTGCCAGCAGCGAACAAGGGGTTCCACAAGAGACCCAGTACTTC.